The text below deals with one T cell receptor (beta chain). Its antigen is still unknown. This sample stems from a study of shared clonotypes between healthy human individuals. General observations from the study: Generally, naive subsets came out with larger estimated richness than memory subsets. Several donors held about 5% of naive CD4 clonotypes in common.

A CD45RA+ naive subset and a CD45RA-negative memory subset were split from CD4+ cells. Trimming removed 0 bases at V and 6 bases at J, with 12 bases between. In germline, CDR1 is MNHEY, CDR2 SVGAGI. The CDR3 totals 15 residues. Sequencing was at deep level. Sequenced by immunoSEQ multiplex PCR; TCRdb stores in-frame clones only, minus some. The data show roughly 2,500,000 clones, 93% seen once. The receptor's source is a man aged 18 to 30 in good health. Some clones in this sample may be carry-over from other donors' samples. Sequencing was carried out using naive CD4+ T cells from PBMCs. Subset meaning: CD45RA+ positively selected. This chain connects TRBV6-5 to TRBJ1-5; a weak D match, TRBD1 (6 bases). This CDR3 reads CASSYSGRGSQPQHF. The CDR3 DNA is TGTGCCAGCAGTTACTCGGGCAGGGGAAGTCAGCCCCAGCATTTT.